The T cell receptor (beta chain) described here comes from a study of early stage breast cancer tumors. Study-level findings and limits: Chain pairing and CD4, CD8 or FOXP3 expression were not captured. In about 90% of the 16 patients, blood comparison separated tumor from normal breast. Compared with adjacent normal breast, tumors showed about 2.4-fold denser, more clonal T cells.

With regard to this clone: The antigen is not known. This same CDR3 is encoded by further DNA sequences in the sample.

This CDR3 region has 12 residues. The V end lost 1 base, the J end lost 5 bases, and 6 bases lay between the germline ends. Germline loops: CDR1 KGHSH, CDR2 LQKENI. Each sample had two DNA replicates, approximately 0.52 ug blood or about 1.5 ug tissue. Produced via immunoSEQ multiplex PCR; TCRdb's table is partial and in-frame only. The data show fewer than 70,000 clones, with less than 90% seen just once and approximately 4.8% held by the top ten. This clonotype was obtained from a middle-aged person with breast cancer. The rearrangement links TRBV18 to TRBJ2-7, with D perhaps matching TRBD2 (5 bases). What was sequenced was blood. Written as DNA, the CDR3 is TGTGCCAGCTCACCACAGGGAGACGAGCAGTACTTC. This gives the protein CASSPQGDEQYF.